This T cell receptor beta chain was documented in a study of early T cells in non-severe SARS-CoV-2 infection (dated by TCRdb to about 2021). The study in broad terms: Because TCR sequencing relied on bulk RNA taken from unsorted whole blood, pairing of alpha and beta chains was not possible.

The study was a case-control design nested within a healthcare worker cohort in London, UK, with weekly nasopharyngeal swab PCR tests and blood sampling. Between 23 and 31 March 2020, the week of the UK lockdown, healthcare workers were enrolled and then followed up weekly for as long as 16 weeks. This clonotype was detected many times. Which antigen it targets is not known. The sample holds no much larger clone one base away, and base qualities are not on file. Reading the germline V gene (reference sequence) gives CDR1 DFQATT and CDR2 SNEGSKA. V and J are trimmed by 7 bases and 3 bases, and the gene matches miss 8 bases of the junction. The cysteine opens and the phenylalanine closes a CDR3 of 14 amino acids. Of all the DNA, just the CDR3 is kept, 42 bases in frame from base 1. The library came from 5' RACE. Sequencing was carried out with a NextSeq 500. Unique molecular identifiers were attached to individual cDNA molecules in the TCR library protocol so that sequencing error and PCR bias could be corrected. Both TCR alpha and beta chains were sequenced, and tight co-correlation was observed between alpha and beta sequence abundances in each sample. The published analysis was carried out like this. V gene, J gene and CDR3 annotation of TCR sequences was performed with Decombinator V4. Expanded TCRs were defined as changing significantly between any two time points under a Poisson model with p below 0.0001. Abundances of TCRs were expressed as counts per million after normalisation to the total number of TCRs sequenced in each sample. MAIT TCRs were defined by TRAV1-2 paired with TRAJ12, TRAJ20 or TRAJ33, and iNKT TCRs by TRAV10 paired with TRAJ18. VDJdb, accessed 1 November 2021, was searched for CMV, EBV and SARS-CoV-2 annotated TCRs, excluding TCRs annotated for multiple antigens. TCRdb handled the public reads itself, with Q25 trimming in fastp and clone calling in MiXCR, and kept productive beta chains. CDR3 protein duplicates are merged, each entry listing the most common genes and DNA. It is TCRdb's table, rather than the study itself, that gives the V and J calls and clone size. This sample lists 80,000 or so distinct CDR3 sequences; 11% to 15% were detected once. Around 3.3% of the sample is held by the ten biggest clonotypes.

Overall study outcomes, separate from this receptor: VDJdb matching was skewed toward anti-spike CD8 responses, so virus-specific expansions were likely underestimated and private and CD4 specificities were missed.

Sequenced material: whole blood. In this chain, TRBV20-1 is recombined with TRBJ2-1; TRBD1 fits 8 bases in the junction. The receptor was derived from an adult who was a healthcare worker with PCR-confirmed SARS-CoV-2 infection or an uninfected control (not recorded which). The DNA sequence reads TGCAGTGTTGAGCAGGGGGCAAACTACAATGAGCAGTTCTTC. The translation is CSVEQGANYNEQFF.